This TCR beta chain was identified during a study of cytomegalovirus exposure and HLA in healthy donors. It was with 60 Vbeta and 13 Jbeta primers that the PCR ran. As originally analysed: Later, an analysis found 80 million or so unique TCR beta chains, and about 10 million of these were shared. Assay used: immunoSEQ multiplex PCR; TCRdb lists only in-frame clones, some missing. V and J calls and clone size come straight from that table; D and trimming were deduced from the DNA. The sample records roughly 120,000 clones, nearly 75% being singletons. Whole-study findings and limits: Presence/absence analyses treated sequencing depth as roughly uniform across donors. The investigators catalogued 150 to 200 TCR beta chains as cytomegalovirus-associated.

Worth noting for this clone: No antigen is known for it.

This TCR came from a man in his thirties or forties in good health and CMV-seropositive. Sample: PBMCs.

The CDR3 is CASSGTSGGRGDTQYF. Here the CDR3 DNA reads TGTGCCAGCAGTGGGACTAGCGGGGGCAGGGGAGATACGCAGTATTTT. The rearrangement links TRBV6-1 to TRBJ2-3, with TRBD2 matching 13 bases. The V gene end was trimmed by 4 bases and the J gene end by 5 bases; junction bases not matched to a gene: 6. CDR1 is MNHNS, CDR2 SASEGT, per germline. This CDR3 comprises 16 residues.